This T cell receptor (beta chain) was retrieved from a study of blood T cells in healthy people across ages. Study-level points and caveats: Because sorting was not performed, PBMCs prevented conclusive naive versus antigen-experienced comparison.

Germline values: CDR1 ENHRY, CDR2 SYGVKD. This CDR3 spans 13 amino acids. The use of a sample-barcoded 5' primer and a J-beta primer mix characterized a second PCR of about 6 to 11 cycles. TCRdb fed the 5' RACE reads into MiXCR, producing one record per CDR3 protein. The repertoire has approximately 760,000 distinct CDR3 sequences, 20% to 30% of them found once; the top ten carry roughly a tenth. Concerning this clonotype itself: Antigen: not known.

Caucasian individuals from Russia who were healthy and aged 6 to 90 acted as donors. The data were also submitted as part of a second study, on T cells of mothers and their children.

The TCR sequence derives from a boy aged 5-17 years in good health. The chain has TRBV10-3 and TRBJ2-1, with a weak D call TRBD1 (5 bases). The J call is in doubt because the DNA end fits TRBJ2-5 better. The sequenced sample was blood. CDR3 in DNA: TGTGCCATCAGTGTAGGGGAACAAGAGACCCAGTACTTC. Translated: CAISVGEQETQYF.